This T cell receptor (beta chain) was identified in a study of OX40 agonist ivuxolimab in advanced cancers. Study at large: Those enrolled were roughly 80% male, with a mean age of around 55 years and ages from roughly 23 to 80.

Overall study findings and caveats: Doses of 0.1 to 3.0 mg/kg were accompanied by clonal expansion of CD4+ and CD8+ blood T cells by week 6. Some nonresponders also had low normalized T-cell clonal expansion.

The germline gives CDR1 SNHLY, CDR2 FYNNEI. The V end was cut by 7 bases, the J end by 5 bases, with 17 bases between. CDR3 length: 14 amino acids. As concerns this clone: Its antigen is as yet unknown.

Drawing of blood for sampling happened at baseline, at cycle 4 day 1, and at cycle 7 day 1. This table comes from immunoSEQ multiplex PCR, and its TCRdb copy is limited to in-frame clones, with some not included. The sample carries about 66,000 clones, 86% recorded once. The sequence derives from an adult with an advanced solid tumor such as melanoma, head and neck, liver or kidney cancer. The material sequenced was CD4+ or CD8+ T cells sorted from blood, taken in a trial of the OX40 agonist ivuxolimab. The rearrangement joins TRBV2 to TRBJ1-1; no firm D call. This CDR3 reads CASTSLNVPTEAFF. In nucleotides, the CDR3 is TGTGCCAGCACCTCCCTGAACGTACCGACTGAAGCTTTCTTT.